The present TCR beta chain was sequenced within a study of blood T cell repertoires in COVID-19. At the level of the study: Researchers got acute and convalescent COVID-19 samples from the United States, Italy and Spain.

Sequencing was performed with immunoSEQ multiplex PCR; in TCRdb, only in-frame clones are kept and a portion is missing. Altogether 200,000 to 300,000 clones are present, over 75% being singletons, with the ten largest covering 0.7%. V shed 1 base and J 4 bases; nucleotides not matched to a gene: 5. This CDR3 contains 16 residues. Germline V gene sequence: CDR1 LGHDT, CDR2 YNNKEL (reference sequence). This TCR was sampled from a human donor in a cohort sampled during active COVID-19. The specimen sequenced was peripheral blood. The V gene is TRBV3-1 (or the pseudogene TRBV3-2), the J gene TRBJ1-2; 11 bases map to TRBD1. As DNA, the CDR3 is TGTGCCAGCAGCCAAGCTGGGACAGGGGGAATCTATGGCTACACCTTC. Translated: CASSQAGTGGIYGYTF.